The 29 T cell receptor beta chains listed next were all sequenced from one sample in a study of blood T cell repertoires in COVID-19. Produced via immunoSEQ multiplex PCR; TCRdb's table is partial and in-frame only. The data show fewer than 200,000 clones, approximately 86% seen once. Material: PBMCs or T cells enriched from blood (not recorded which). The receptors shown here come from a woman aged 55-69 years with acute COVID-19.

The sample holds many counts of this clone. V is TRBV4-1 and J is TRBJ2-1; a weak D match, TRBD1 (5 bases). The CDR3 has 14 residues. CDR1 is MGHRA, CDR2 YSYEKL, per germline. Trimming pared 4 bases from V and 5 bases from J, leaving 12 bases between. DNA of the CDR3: TGCGCCAGCAGCCCAGGGTGGAATAACAATGAGCAGTTCTTC. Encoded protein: CASSPGWNNNEQFF.

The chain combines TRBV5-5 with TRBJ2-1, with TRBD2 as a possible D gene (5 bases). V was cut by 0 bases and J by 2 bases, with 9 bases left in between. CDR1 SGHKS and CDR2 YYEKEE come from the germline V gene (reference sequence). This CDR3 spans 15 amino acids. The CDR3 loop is CASSLGGSPYNEQFF. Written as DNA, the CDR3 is TGTGCCAGCAGCTTGGGAGGGTCCCCCTACAATGAGCAGTTCTTC.

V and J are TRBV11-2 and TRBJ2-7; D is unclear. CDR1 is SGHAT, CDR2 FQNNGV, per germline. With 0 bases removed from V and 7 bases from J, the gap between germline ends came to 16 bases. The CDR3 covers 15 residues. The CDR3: CASSLDPPGPREQYF. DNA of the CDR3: TGTGCCAGCAGCTTAGATCCGCCAGGCCCCAGGGAGCAGTACTTC.

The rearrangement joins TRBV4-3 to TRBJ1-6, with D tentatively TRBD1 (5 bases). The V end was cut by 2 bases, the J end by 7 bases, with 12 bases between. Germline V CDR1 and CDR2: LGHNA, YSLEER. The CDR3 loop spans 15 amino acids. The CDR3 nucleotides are TGCGCCAGCAGCCAATTGGCAGGGAGGAATTCACCCCTCCACTTT. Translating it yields CASSQLAGRNSPLHF.

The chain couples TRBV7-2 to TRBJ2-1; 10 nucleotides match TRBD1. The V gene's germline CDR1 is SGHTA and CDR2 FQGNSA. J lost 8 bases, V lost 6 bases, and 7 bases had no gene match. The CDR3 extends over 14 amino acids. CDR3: CASSPTGGLDEQFF. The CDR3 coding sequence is TGTGCCAGCAGTCCGACAGGGGGCTTGGATGAGCAGTTCTTC. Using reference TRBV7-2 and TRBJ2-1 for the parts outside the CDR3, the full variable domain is GAGVSQSPSNKVTEKGKDVELRCDPISGHTALYWYRQSLGQGLEFLIYFQGNSAPDKSGLPSDRFSAERTGGSVSTLTIQRTQQEDSAVYLCASSPTGGLDEQFFGPGTRLTVL.

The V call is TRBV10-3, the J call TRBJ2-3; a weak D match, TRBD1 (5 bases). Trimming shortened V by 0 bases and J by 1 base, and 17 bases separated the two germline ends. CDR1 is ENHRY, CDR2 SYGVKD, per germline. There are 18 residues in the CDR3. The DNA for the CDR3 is TGTGCCATCAGTGAGTCTAGGGCGACAGCTATGGGCACAGATACGCAGTATTTT. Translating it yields CAISESRATAMGTDTQYF.

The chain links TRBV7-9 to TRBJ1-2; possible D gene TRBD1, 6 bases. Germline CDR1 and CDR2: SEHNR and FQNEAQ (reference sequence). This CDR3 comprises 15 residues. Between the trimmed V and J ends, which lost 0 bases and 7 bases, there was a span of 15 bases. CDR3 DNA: TGTGCCAGCAGCTTAGCAACAGGGTTCGGCGGTGGCTACACCTTC. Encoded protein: CASSLATGFGGGYTF.

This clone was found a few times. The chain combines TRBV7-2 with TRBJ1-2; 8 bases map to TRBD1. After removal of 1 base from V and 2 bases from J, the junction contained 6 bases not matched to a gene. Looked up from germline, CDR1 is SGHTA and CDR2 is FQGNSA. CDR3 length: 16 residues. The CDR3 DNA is TGTGCCAGCAGCTTAGTTGGGGGACAGGTGAACTATGGCTACACCTTC. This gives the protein CASSLVGGQVNYGYTF.

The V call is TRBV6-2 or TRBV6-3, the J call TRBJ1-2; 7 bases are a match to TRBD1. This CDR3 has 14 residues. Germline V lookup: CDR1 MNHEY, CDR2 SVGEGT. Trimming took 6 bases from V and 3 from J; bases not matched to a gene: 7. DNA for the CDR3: TGTGCCAGCAGCTCGACAGGGTGGGACTATGGCTACACCTTC. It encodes CASSSTGWDYGYTF.

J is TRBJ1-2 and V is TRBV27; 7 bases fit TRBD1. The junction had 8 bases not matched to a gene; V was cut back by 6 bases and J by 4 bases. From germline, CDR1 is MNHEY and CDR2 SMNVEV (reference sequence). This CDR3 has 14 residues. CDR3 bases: TGTGCCAGCAGCCGCCGGGACAGTGTCTATGGCTACACCTTC. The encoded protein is CASSRRDSVYGYTF.

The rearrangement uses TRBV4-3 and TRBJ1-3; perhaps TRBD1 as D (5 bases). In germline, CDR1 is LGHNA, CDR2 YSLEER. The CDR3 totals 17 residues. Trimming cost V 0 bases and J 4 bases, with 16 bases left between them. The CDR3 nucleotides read TGCGCCAGCAGCCAAGATAGGTCGGCGGCAGGGGGAAACACCATATATTTT. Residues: CASSQDRSAAGGNTIYF.

The CDR3 is CSVDQGRETEAFF. The CDR3 region has the DNA TGCAGCGTTGACCAGGGGCGCGAAACTGAAGCTTTCTTT. The rearrangement uses TRBV29-1 and TRBJ1-1; D may be TRBD1 (6 bases). CDR1 SQVTM and CDR2 ANQGSEA come from the germline V gene. Trimming took off 3 bases at V and 5 bases at J, with 13 bases between the two ends. The CDR3 is made up of 13 amino acids.

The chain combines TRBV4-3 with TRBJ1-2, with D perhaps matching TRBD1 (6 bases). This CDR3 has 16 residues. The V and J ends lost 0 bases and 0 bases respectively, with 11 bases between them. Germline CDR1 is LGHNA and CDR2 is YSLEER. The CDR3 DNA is TGCGCCAGCAGCCAAGATAGGTCAGGGGCTAACTATGGCTACACCTTC. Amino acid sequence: CASSQDRSGANYGYTF.

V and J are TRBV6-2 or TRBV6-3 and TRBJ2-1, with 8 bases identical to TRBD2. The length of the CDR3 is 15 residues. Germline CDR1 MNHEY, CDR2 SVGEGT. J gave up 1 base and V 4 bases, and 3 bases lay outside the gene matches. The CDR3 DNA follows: TGTGCCAGCAGTTTAAGCGGGAGTTCCTACAATGAGCAGTTCTTC. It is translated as CASSLSGSSYNEQFF.

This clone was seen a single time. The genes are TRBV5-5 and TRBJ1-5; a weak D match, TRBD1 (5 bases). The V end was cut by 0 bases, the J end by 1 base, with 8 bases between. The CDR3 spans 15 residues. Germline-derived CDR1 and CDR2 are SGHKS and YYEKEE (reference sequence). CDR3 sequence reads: CASSLEGVSNQPQHF. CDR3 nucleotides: TGTGCCAGCAGCTTGGAAGGGGTGAGCAATCAGCCCCAGCATTTT.

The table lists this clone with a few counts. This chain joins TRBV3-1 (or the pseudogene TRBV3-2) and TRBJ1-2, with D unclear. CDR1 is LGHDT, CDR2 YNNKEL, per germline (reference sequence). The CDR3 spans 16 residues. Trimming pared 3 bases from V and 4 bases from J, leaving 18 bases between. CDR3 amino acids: CASSHAPAVRRYGYTF. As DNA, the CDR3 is TGTGCCAGCAGCCATGCCCCCGCGGTTAGACGCTATGGCTACACCTTC.

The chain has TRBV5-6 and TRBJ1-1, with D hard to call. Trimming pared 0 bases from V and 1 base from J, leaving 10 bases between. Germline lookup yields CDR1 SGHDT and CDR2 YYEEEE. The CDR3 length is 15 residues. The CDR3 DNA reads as TGTGCCAGCAGCTTGGGCGACAACACGAACACTGAAGCTTTCTTT. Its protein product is CASSLGDNTNTEAFF.

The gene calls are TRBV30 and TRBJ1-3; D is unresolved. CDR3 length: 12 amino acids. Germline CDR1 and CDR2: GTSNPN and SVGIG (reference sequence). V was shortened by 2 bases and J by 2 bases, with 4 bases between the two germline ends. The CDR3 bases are TGTGCCTGGAGTTCTCCTGGAAACACCATATATTTT. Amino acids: CAWSSPGNTIYF. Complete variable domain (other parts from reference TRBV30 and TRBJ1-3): SQTIHQWPATLVQPVGSPLSLECTVEGTSNPNLYWYRQAAGRGLQLLFYSVGIGQISSEVPQNLSASRPQDRQFILSSKKLLLSDSGFYLCAWSSPGNTIYFGEGSWLTVV.

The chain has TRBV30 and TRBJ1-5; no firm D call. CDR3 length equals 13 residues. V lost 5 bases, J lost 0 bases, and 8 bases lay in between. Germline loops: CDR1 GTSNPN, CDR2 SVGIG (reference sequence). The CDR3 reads CAWADNSNQPQHF. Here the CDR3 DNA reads TGTGCCTGGGCAGACAATAGCAATCAGCCCCAGCATTTT.

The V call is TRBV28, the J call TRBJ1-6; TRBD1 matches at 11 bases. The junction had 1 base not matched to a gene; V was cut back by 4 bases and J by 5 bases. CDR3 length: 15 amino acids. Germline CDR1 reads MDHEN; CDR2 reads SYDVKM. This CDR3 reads CASSSGQGDNSPLHF. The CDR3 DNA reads TGTGCCAGCAGTTCGGGACAGGGGGATAATTCACCCCTCCACTTT.

CDR3 nucleotide sequence: TGTGCCAGTAGTATGAGGGCGCTGGCTAGCACAGATACGCAGTATTTT. Translation gives CASSMRALASTDTQYF. The chain employs TRBV19 and TRBJ2-3; TRBD2 is a possible D gene (5 bases). This CDR3 has 16 amino acids. CDR1 and CDR2 (germline): LNHDA, SQIVND (reference sequence). V dropped 3 bases and J dropped 0 bases, with 13 bases sitting between them.

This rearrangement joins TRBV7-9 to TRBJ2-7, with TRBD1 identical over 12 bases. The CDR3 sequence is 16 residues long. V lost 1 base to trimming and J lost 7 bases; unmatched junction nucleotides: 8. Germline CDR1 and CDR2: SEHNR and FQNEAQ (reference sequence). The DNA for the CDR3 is TGTGCCAGCAGCTTAGGAGTGGGACAGGGGGCGTTGGAGCAGTACGTC. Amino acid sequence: CASSLGVGQGALEQYV.

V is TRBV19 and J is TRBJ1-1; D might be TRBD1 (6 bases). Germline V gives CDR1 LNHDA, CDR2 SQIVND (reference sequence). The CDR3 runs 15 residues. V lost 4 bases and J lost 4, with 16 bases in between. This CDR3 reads CASSKRTDRTTEAFF. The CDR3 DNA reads TGTGCCAGTAGTAAGAGGACAGACCGGACCACTGAAGCTTTCTTT. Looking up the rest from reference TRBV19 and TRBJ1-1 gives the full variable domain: DGGITQSPKYLFRKEGQNVTLSCEQNLNHDAMYWYRQDPGQGLRLIYYSQIVNDFQKGDIAEGYSVSREKKESFPLTVTSAQKNPTAFYLCASSKRTDRTTEAFFGQGTRLTVV.

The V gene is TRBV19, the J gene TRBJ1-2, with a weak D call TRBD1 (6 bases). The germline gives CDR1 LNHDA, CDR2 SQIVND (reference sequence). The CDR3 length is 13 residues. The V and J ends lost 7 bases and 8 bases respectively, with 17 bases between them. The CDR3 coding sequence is TGTGCCAGTATTGGGGCAGGGGCGGACGGCTACACCTTC. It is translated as CASIGAGADGYTF.

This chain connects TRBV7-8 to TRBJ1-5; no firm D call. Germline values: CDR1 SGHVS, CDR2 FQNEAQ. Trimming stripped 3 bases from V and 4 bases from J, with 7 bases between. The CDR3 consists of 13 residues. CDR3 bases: TGTGCCAGCAGCTTGTCCCGTAATCAGCCCCAGCATTTT. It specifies CASSLSRNQPQHF. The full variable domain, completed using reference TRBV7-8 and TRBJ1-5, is GAGVSQSPRYKVAKRGQDVALRCDPISGHVSLFWYQQALGQGPEFLTYFQNEAQLDKSGLPSDRFFAERPEGSVSTLKIQRTQQEDSAVYLCASSLSRNQPQHFGDGTRLSIL.

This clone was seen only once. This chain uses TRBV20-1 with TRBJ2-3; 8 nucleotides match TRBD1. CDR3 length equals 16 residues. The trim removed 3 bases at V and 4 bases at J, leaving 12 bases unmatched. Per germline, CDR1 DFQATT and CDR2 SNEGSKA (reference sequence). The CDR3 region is CSASPGQGGSADTQYF. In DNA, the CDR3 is TGCAGTGCTAGTCCTGGACAGGGAGGTTCGGCAGATACGCAGTATTTT.

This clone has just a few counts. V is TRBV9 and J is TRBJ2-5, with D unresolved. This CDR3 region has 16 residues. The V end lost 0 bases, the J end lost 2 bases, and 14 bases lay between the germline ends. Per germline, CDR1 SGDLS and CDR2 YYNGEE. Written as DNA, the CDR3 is TGTGCCAGCAGCGTAGCCCCAACAGCAAATCAAGAGACCCAGTACTTC. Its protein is CASSVAPTANQETQYF. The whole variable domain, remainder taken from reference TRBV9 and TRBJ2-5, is DSGVTQTPKHLITATGQRVTLRCSPRSGDLSVYWYQQSLDQGLQFLIQYYNGEERAKGNILERFSAQQFPDLHSELNLSSLELGDSALYFCASSVAPTANQETQYFGPGTRLLVL.

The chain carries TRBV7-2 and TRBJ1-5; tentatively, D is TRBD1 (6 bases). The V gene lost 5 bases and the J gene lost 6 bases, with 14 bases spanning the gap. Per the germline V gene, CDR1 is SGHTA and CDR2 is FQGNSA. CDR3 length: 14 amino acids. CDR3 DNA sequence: TGTGCCAGCAGCCCGACGAGAGGGGGTCAGCCCCAGCATTTT. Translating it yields CASSPTRGGQPQHF.

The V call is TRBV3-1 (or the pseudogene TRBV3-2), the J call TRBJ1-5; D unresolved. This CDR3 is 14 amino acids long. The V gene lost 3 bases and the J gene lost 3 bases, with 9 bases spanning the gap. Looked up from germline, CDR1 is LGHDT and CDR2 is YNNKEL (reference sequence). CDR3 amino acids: CASSHGQINQPQHF. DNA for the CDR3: TGTGCCAGCAGCCATGGGCAGATCAATCAGCCCCAGCATTTT.